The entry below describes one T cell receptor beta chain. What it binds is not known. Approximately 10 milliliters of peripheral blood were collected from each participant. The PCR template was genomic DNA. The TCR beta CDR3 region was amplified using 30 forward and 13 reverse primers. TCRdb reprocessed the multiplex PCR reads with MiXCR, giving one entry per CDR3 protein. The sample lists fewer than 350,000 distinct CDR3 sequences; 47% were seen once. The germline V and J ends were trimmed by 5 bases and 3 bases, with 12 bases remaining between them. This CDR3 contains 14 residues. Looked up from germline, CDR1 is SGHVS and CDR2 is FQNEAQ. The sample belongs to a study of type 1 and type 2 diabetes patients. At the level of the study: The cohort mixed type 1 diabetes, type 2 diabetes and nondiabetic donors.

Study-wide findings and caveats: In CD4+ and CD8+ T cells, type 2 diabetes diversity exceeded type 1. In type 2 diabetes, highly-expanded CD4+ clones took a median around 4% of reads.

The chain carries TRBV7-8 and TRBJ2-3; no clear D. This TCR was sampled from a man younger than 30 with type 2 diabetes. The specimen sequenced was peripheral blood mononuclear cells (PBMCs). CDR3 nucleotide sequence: TGTGCCAGCAGCCAGCAGTTTAGGACAGATACGCAGTATTTT. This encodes CASSQQFRTDTQYF.